Here is one T cell receptor (beta chain) with its context. This table comes from immunoSEQ multiplex PCR, and its TCRdb copy is limited to in-frame clones, with some not included. Found here are hundreds of thousands of clones, 75% to 90% of them singletons; the top ten hold 0.95% to 1.3%. J gave up 6 bases and V 5 bases, and 15 bases lay outside the gene matches. The CDR3 has 16 amino acids. CDR1 and CDR2 (germline): MGHRA, YSYEKL. Symptom resolution, clearance, or two negative PCRs marked the recovered donors of Cohort 3. This specimen belongs to a study of blood T cell repertoires in COVID-19. Overall study context: In each case, the material was cDNA or gDNA derived from T cells, B-cell-depleted T cells, or PBMCs.

The rearrangement joins TRBV4-1 to TRBJ1-2, with 7 positions matching TRBD1. The specimen was PBMCs or T cells enriched from blood (not recorded which). The TCR comes from a man aged 25-45 years who had recovered from COVID-19. CDR3 coding DNA: TGCGCCAGCAGCAAACAATACAGGGGAACTTTTAATGGCTACACCTTC. This codes for CASSKQYRGTFNGYTF.